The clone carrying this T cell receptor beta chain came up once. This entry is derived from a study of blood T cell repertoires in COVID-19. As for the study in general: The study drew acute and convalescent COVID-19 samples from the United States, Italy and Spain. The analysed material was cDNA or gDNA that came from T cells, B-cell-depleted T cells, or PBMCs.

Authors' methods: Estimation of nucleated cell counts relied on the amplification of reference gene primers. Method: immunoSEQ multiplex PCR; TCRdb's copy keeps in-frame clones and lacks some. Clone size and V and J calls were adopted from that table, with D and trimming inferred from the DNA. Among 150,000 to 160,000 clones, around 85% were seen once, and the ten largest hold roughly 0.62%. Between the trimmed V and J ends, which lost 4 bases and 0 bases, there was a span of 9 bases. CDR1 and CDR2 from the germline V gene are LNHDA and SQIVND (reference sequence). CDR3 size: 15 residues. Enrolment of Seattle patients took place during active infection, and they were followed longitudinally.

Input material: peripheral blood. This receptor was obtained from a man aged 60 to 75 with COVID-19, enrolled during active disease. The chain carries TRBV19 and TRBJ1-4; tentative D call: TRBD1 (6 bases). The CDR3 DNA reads TGTGCCAGTAGTACAACAGGGTCAACTAATGAAAAACTGTTTTTT. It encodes CASSTTGSTNEKLFF.